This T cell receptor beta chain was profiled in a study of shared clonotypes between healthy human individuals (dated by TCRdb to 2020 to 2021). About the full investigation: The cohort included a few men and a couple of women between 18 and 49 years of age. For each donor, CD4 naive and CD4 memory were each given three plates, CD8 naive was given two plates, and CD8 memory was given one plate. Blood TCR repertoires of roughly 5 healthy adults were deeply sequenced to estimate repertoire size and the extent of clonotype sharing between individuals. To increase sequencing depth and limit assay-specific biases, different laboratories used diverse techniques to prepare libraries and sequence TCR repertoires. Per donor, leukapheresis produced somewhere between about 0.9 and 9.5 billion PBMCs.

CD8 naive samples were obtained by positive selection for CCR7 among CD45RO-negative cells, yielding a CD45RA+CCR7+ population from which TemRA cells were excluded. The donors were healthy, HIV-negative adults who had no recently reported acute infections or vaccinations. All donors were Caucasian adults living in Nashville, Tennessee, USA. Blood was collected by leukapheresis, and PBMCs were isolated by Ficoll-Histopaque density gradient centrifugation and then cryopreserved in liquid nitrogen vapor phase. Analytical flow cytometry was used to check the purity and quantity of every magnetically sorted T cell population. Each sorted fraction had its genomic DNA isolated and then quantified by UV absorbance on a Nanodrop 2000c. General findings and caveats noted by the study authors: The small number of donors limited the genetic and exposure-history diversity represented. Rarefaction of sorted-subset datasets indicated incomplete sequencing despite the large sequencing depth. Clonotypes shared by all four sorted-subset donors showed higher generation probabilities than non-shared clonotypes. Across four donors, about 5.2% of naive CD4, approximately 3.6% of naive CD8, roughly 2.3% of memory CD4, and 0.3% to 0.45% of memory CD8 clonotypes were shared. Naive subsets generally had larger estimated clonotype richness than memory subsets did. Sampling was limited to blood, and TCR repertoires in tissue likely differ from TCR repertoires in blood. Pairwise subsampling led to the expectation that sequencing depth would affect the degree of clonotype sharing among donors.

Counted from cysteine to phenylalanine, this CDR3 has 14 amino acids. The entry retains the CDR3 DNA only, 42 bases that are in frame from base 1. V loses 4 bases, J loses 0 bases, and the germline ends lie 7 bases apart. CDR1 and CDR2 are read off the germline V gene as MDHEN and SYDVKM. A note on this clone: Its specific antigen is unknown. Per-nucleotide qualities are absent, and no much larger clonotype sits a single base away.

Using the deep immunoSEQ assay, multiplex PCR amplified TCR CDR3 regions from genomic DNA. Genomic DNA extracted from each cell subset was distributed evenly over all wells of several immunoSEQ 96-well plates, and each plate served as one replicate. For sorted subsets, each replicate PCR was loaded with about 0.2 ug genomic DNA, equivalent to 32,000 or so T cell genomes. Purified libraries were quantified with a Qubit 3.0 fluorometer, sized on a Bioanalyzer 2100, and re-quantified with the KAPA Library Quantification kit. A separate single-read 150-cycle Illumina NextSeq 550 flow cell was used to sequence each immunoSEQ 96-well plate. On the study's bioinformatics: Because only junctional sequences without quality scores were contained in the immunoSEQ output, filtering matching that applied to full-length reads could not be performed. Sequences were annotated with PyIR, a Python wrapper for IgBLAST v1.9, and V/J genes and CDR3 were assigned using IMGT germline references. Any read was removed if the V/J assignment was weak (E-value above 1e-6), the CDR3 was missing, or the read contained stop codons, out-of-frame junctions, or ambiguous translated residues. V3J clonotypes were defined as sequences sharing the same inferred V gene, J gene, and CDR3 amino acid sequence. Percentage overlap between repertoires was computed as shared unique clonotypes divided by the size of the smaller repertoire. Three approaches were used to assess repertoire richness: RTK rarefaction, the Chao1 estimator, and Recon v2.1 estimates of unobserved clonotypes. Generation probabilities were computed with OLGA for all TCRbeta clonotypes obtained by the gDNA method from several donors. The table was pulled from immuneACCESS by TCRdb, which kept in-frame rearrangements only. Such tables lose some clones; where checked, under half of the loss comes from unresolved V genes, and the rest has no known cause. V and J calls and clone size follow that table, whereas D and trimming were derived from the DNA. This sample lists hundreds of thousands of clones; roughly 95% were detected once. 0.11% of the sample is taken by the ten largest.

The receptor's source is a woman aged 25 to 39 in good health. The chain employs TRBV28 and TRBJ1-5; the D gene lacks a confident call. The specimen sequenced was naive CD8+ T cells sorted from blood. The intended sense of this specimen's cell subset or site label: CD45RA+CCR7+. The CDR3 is CASSSRYSNQPQHF. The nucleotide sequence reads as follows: TGTGCCAGCAGTTCCCGATATAGCAATCAGCCCCAGCATTTT.